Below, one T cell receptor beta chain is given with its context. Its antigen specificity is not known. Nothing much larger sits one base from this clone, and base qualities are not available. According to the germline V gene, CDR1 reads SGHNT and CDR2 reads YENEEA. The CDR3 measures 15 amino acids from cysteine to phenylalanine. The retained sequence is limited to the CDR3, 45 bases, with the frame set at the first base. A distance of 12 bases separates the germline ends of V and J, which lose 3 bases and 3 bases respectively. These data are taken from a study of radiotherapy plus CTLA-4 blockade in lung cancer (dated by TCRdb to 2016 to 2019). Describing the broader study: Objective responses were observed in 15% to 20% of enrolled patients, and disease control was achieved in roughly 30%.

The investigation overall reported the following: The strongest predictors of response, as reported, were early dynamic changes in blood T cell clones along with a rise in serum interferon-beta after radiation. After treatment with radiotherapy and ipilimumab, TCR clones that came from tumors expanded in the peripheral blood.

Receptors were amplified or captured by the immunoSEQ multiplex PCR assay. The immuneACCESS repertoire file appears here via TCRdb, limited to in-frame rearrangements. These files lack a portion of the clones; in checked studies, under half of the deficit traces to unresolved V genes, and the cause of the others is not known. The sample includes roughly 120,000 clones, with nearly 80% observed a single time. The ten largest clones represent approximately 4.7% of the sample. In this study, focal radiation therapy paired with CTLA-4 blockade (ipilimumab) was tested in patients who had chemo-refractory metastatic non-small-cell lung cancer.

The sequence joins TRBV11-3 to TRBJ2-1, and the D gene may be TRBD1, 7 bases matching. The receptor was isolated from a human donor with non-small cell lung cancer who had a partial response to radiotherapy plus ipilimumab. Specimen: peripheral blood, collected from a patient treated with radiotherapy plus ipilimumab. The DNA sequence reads TGTGCCAGCAGCTTCCGGCAGGGGGGCTACAATGAGCAGTTCTTC. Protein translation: CASSFRQGGYNEQFF.